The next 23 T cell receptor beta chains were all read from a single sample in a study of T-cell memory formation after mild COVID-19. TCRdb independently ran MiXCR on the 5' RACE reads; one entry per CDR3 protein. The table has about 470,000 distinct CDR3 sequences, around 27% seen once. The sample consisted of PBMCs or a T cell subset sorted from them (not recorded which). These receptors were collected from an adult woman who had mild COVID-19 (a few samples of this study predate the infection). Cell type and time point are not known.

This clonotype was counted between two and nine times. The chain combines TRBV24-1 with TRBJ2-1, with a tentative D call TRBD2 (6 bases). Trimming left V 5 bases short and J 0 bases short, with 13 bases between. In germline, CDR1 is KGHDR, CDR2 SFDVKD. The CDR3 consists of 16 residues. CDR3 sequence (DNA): TGTGCCACCAGTGCAGGGACTGGGAGCTCCTACAATGAGCAGTTCTTC. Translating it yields CATSAGTGSSYNEQFF.

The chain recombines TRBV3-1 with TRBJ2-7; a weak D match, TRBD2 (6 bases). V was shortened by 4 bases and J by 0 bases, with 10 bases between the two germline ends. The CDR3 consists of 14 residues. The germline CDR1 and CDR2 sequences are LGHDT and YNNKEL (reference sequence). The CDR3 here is CASSPGTFSYEQYF. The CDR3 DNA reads TGTGCCAGCAGCCCCGGGACTTTCTCCTACGAGCAGTACTTC.

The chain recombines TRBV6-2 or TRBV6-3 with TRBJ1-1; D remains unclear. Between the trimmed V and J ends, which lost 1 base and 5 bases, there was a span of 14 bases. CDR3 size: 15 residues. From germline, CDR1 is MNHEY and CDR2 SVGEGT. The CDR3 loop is CASSYLQAAGTEAFF. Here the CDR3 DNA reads TGTGCCAGCAGTTACTTGCAGGCGGCTGGTACTGAAGCTTTCTTT.

CDR3 nucleotide sequence: TGTGCCAGTAGTTTATTTAGCGGGAACGATGAGCAGTTCTTC. Amino acids: CASSLFSGNDEQFF. The rearrangement links TRBV19 to TRBJ2-1; 8 nucleotides line up with TRBD2. CDR3 length equals 14 residues. CDR1 is LNHDA and CDR2 is SQIVND in the germline V gene (reference sequence). The ends lost 5 bases at V and 8 bases at J; junction bases unmatched: 8.

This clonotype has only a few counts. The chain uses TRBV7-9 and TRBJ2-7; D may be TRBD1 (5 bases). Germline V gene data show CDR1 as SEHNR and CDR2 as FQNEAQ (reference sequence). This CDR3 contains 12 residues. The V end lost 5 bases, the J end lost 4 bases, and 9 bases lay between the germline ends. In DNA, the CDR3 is TGTGCCAGCAGCATCCAGGGTTACGAGCAGTACTTC. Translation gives CASSIQGYEQYF.

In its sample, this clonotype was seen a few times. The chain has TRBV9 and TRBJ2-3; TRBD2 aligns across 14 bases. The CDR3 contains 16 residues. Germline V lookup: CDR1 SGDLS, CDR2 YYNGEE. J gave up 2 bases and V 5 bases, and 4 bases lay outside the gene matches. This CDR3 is CASSGLAGGYTDTQYF. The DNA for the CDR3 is TGTGCCAGCAGTGGACTAGCGGGAGGTTACACAGATACGCAGTATTTT.

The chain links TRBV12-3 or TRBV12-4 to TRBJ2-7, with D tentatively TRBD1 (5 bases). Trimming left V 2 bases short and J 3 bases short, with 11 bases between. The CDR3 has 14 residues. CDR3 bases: TGTGCCAGCAGTTTACCAGGGTTAGACTACGAGCAGTACTTC. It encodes CASSLPGLDYEQYF.

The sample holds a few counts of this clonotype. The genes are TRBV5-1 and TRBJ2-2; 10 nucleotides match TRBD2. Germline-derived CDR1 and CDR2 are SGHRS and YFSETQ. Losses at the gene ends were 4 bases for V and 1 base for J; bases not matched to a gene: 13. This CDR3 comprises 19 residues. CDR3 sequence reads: CASSPKFSGRALNTGELFF. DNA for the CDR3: TGCGCCAGCAGCCCCAAGTTCAGCGGGAGGGCCCTGAACACCGGGGAGCTGTTTTTT.

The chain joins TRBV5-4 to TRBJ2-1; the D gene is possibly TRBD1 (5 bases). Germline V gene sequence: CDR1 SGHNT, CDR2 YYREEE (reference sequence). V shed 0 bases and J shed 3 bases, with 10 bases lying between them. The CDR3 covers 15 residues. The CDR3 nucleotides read TGTGCCAGCAGCTTGGCTGGGGCGTTCTACAATGAGCAGTTCTTC. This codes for CASSLAGAFYNEQFF.

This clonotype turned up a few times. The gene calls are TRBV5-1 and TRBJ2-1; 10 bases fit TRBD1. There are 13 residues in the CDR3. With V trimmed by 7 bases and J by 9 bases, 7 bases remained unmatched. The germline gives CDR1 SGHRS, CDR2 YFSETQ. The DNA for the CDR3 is TGCGCCAGCGGGTTGACAGGGGGCCTTGAGCAGTTCTTC. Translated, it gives CASGLTGGLEQFF.

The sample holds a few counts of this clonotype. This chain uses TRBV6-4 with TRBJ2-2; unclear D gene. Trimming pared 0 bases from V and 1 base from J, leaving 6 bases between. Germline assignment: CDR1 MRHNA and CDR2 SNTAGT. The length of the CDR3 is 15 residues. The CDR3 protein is CASSDSKQNTGELFF. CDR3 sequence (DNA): TGTGCCAGCAGTGACTCGAAACAGAACACCGGGGAGCTGTTTTTT.

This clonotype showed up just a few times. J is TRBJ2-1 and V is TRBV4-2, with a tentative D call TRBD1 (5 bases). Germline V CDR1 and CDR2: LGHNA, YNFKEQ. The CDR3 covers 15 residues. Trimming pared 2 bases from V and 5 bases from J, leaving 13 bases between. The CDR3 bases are TGTGCCAGCAGCCAACACAGTCCACAGGACAATGAGCAGTTCTTC. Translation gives CASSQHSPQDNEQFF.

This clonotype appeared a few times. The CDR3 DNA is TGCAGTGCTAGAGCCGGGACAGGGTACTATGGCTACACCTTC. Translating gives CSARAGTGYYGYTF. V usage is TRBV20-1 and J usage is TRBJ1-2; 9 nucleotides align to TRBD1. This CDR3 is built from 14 residues. The germline CDR1 and CDR2 sequences are DFQATT and SNEGSKA (reference sequence). V shed 1 base and J 3 bases; nucleotides not matched to a gene: 3.

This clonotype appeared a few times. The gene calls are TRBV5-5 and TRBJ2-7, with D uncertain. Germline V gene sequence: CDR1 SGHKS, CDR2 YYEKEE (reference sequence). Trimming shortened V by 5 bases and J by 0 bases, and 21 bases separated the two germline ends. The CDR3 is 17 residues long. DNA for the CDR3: TGTGCCAGCAGAGGACCGCTACCTACTCAAAGCTCCTACGAGCAGTACTTC. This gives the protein CASRGPLPTQSSYEQYF.

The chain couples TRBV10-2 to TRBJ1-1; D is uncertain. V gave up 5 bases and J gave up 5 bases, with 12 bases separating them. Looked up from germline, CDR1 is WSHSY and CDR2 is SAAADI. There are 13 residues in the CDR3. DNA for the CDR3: TGCGCCAGCAGTCAGTGGAGTGAGACTGAAGCTTTCTTT. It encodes CASSQWSETEAFF.

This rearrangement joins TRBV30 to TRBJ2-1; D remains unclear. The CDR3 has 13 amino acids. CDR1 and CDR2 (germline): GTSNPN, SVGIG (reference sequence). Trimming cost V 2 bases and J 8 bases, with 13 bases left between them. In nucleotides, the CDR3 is TGTGCCTGGAGTCCGGGTTCTACATATGAGCAGTTCTTC. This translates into CAWSPGSTYEQFF.

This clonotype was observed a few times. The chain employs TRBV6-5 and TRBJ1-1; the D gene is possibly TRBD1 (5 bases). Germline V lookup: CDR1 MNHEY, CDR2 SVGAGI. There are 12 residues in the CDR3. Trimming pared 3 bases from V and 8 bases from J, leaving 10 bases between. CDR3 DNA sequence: TGTGCCAGCAGTTATCCTGGGGCGGAAGCTTTCTTT. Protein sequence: CASSYPGAEAFF.

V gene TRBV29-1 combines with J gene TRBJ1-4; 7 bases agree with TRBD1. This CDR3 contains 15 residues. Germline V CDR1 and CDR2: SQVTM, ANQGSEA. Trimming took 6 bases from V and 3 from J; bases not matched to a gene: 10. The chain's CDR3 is CSVSARRGPNEKLFF. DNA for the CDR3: TGCAGCGTCTCCGCCCGGAGGGGGCCTAATGAAAAACTGTTTTTT.

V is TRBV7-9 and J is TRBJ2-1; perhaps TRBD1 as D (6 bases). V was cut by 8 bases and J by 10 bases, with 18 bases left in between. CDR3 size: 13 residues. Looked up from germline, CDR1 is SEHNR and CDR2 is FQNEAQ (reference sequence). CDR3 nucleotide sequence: TGTGCCAGCGGTGGGGGAGCAGGGGAAGAGCAGTTCTTC. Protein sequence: CASGGGAGEEQFF.

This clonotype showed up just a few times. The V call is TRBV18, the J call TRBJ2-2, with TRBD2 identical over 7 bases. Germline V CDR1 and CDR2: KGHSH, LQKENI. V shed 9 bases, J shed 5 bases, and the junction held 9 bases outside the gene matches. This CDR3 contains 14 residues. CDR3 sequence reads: CASNRDYQTGELFF. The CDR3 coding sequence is TGTGCCAGTAACCGGGACTACCAAACCGGGGAGCTGTTTTTT.

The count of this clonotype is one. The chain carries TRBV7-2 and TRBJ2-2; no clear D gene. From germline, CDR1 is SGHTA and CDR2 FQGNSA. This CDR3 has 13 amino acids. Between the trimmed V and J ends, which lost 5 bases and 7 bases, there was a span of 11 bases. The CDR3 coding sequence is TGTGCCAGCAGCCGTAACTTCCGCGGGGAGCTGTTTTTT. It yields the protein CASSRNFRGELFF.

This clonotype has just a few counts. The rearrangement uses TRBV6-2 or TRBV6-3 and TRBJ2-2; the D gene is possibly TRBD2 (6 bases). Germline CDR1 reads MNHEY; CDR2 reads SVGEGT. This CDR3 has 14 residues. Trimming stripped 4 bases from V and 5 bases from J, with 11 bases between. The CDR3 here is CASSSGRQTGELFF. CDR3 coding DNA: TGTGCCAGCAGTTCGGGGAGGCAGACCGGGGAGCTGTTTTTT.

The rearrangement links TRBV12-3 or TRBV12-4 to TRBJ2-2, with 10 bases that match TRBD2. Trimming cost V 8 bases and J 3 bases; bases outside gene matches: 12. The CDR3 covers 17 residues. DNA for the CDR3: TGTGCCAGCCTGGCGGGTAGCGGGGGGCCTCACACCGGGGAGCTGTTTTTT. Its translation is CASLAGSGGPHTGELFF.